The rows below give T cell receptor beta chains drawn from one sample of a study of blood T cells in healthy people across ages. Via MiXCR, TCRdb re-called the 5' RACE reads, giving one row per CDR3 protein. The data hold fewer than 1,200,000 distinct CDR3 sequences, with approximately 26% observed a single time. These data are also associated with another study on T cells of mothers and their children.

Sequenced sample: blood. All receptors derive from a girl aged 2-9 years in good health. Each CDR3 is given with its conserved first and last residue. A D gene is named only where the DNA matches it firmly. The size field is filled for only some rows; it gives once, few, many or a size class.

>TRBV7-1|once|TRBJ2-7|TRBD2
CASSSYNQRSGTYYEQYF
TGTGCCAGCAGCTCATACAACCAACGTAGCGGGACCTACTACGAGCAGTACTTC
>TRBV7-9|-|TRBJ2-1|-
CASSWTGTYNEQFF
TGTGCCAGCAGCTGGACGGGAACCTACAATGAGCAGTTCTTC
>TRBV20-1|-|TRBJ1-1|TRBD1
CSAGGQGWDTEAFF
TGCAGTGCTGGTGGACAGGGCTGGGACACTGAAGCTTTCTTT
>TRBV7-2|few|TRBJ2-6|-
CASSMAGSSGANVLTF
TGTGCCAGCAGCATGGCCGGGAGCTCTGGGGCCAACGTCCTGACTTTC
>TRBV7-2|-|TRBJ2-5|TRBD1
CASSPPTGYQETQYF
TGTGCCAGCAGCCCACCGACAGGGTACCAAGAGACCCAGTACTTC
>TRBV12-5|-|TRBJ2-5|TRBD2
CASTRSGGAVETQYF
TGTGCTAGTACTCGTAGCGGGGGGGCCGTAGAGACCCAGTACTTC
>TRBV5-5|few|TRBJ2-7|-
CASSWGHIYEQYF
TGTGCCAGCAGCTGGGGACACATCTACGAGCAGTACTTC
>TRBV6-2/TRBV6-3|-|TRBJ2-2|-
CASTTGPGELFF
TGTGCCAGCACCACAGGGCCCGGGGAGCTGTTTTTT
>TRBV27|-|TRBJ1-4|TRBD1
CASRYNRGNEKLFF
TGTGCCAGCAGATATAACAGGGGTAATGAAAAACTGTTTTTT
>TRBV12-3/TRBV12-4|few|TRBJ2-4|-
CASSLSKRGLAKNIQYF
TGTGCCAGCAGTTTATCTAAGAGAGGTCTAGCCAAAAACATTCAGTACTTC
>TRBV7-2|few|TRBJ1-2|TRBD1
CASSLVTGVRGYTF
TGTGCCAGCAGCTTAGTCACAGGGGTGCGTGGCTACACCTTC
>TRBV4-3|few|TRBJ2-3|TRBD2
CASSRTGAGGSGDTQYF
TGCGCCAGCAGCCGGACGGGTGCGGGGGGATCCGGGGATACGCAGTATTTT
>TRBV9|few|TRBJ2-6|-
CASSVGMRANVLTF
TGTGCCAGCAGCGTTGGGATGCGGGCCAACGTCCTGACTTTC
>TRBV10-3|few|TRBJ2-3|-
CAISESATGHLGDTQYF
TGTGCCATCAGTGAGTCGGCCACAGGGCACCTTGGGGATACGCAGTATTTT
>TRBV6-6|-|TRBJ1-1|TRBD1
CASSSQGSSEAFF
TGTGCCAGCAGTTCACAGGGGTCTTCTGAAGCTTTCTTT
>TRBV2|few|TRBJ2-1|TRBD1
CASTLQGAKGLGNEQFF
TGTGCCAGCACCTTACAGGGGGCTAAAGGGTTAGGCAATGAGCAGTTCTTC
>TRBV29-1|few|TRBJ1-1|-
CSVGSPGVTEAFF
TGCAGCGTTGGGTCCCCCGGGGTCACTGAAGCTTTCTTT
>TRBV4-2|-|TRBJ1-4|-
CASSQEAQANEKLFF
TGTGCCAGCAGCCAAGAAGCACAGGCGAATGAAAAACTGTTTTTT
>TRBV14|few|TRBJ1-2|-
CASSREGLRDMRYTF
TGTGCCAGCAGCCGAGAGGGCCTACGCGATATGCGCTACACCTTC
>TRBV20-1|-|TRBJ1-4|-
CSASLSKGTNEKLFF
TGCAGTGCTAGTCTAAGCAAGGGGACTAATGAAAAACTGTTTTTT
>TRBV5-1|few|TRBJ2-2|-
CASNPGGANTGELFF
TGCGCCAGCAACCCCGGAGGGGCGAACACCGGGGAGCTGTTTTTT
>TRBV15|-|TRBJ2-1|TRBD2
CATSRFPTTSGAYNEQFF
TGTGCCACCAGCAGATTCCCTACGACTAGCGGGGCCTACAATGAGCAGTTCTTC
>TRBV4-1|-|TRBJ2-1|-
CAGSNSPAKDEQFF
TGCGCCGGCAGCAACTCCCCCGCCAAAGATGAGCAGTTCTTC
>TRBV29-1|few|TRBJ1-4|-
CSVGLDSLNEKLFF
TGCAGCGTTGGGTTGGACAGCCTTAATGAAAAACTGTTTTTT
>TRBV7-3|few|TRBJ2-7|TRBD1
CASSLTGTSYEQYF
TGTGCCAGCAGCTTGACAGGGACGTCCTACGAGCAGTACTTC
>TRBV29-1|-|TRBJ2-7|TRBD1
CSVEGTGAHYEQYF
TGCAGCGTTGAAGGGACAGGGGCCCACTACGAGCAGTACTTC
>TRBV20-1|-|TRBJ1-2|-
CSASGQGRYSNYGYTF
TGCAGTGCTAGCGGTCAGGGGCGTTACTCTAACTATGGCTACACCTTC
>TRBV20-1|once|TRBJ1-1|-
CGSAGSGIGTTEAFF
TGCGGCAGTGCAGGGTCTGGGATTGGGACCACTGAAGCTTTCTTT
>TRBV2|many|TRBJ2-5|-
CASSRDQETQYF
TGTGCCAGCAGCCGGGACCAAGAGACCCAGTACTTC
>TRBV20-1|-|TRBJ1-4|-
CSASYLATNEKLFF
TGCAGTGCTAGTTATCTCGCAACTAATGAAAAACTGTTTTTT
>TRBV27|-|TRBJ1-4|TRBD1
CASSLNPGQGALGEKLFF
TGTGCCAGCAGTTTGAATCCGGGACAGGGGGCCCTAGGGGAAAAACTGTTTTTT
>TRBV5-4|-|TRBJ2-5|TRBD1
CASSSPGTGVQETQYF
TGTGCCAGCAGCTCCCCCGGGACAGGAGTACAAGAGACCCAGTACTTC
>TRBV12-3/TRBV12-4|-|TRBJ1-4|-
CASTRDSHEKLFF
TGTGCCAGCACCCGAGACAGTCATGAAAAACTGTTTTTT
>TRBV29-1|few|TRBJ2-5|-
CSVQGSGVIMETQYF
TGCAGCGTCCAGGGCTCTGGGGTAATAATGGAGACCCAGTACTTC
>TRBV28|-|TRBJ2-7|TRBD2
CASTLAGTLAYEQYF
TGTGCCAGCACTTTAGCGGGCACTTTGGCCTACGAGCAGTACTTC
>TRBV3-1|-|TRBJ2-3|-
CASSLEGGFYTDTQYF
TGTGCCAGCAGCCTTGAAGGGGGGTTCTACACAGATACGCAGTATTTT
>TRBV20-1|-|TRBJ2-7|-
CSANGQLSYEQYF
TGCAGTGCTAACGGACAGCTCTCCTACGAGCAGTACTTC
>TRBV28|-|TRBJ2-5|-
CASMSRTVQETQYF
TGTGCCAGCATGAGCCGGACGGTGCAAGAGACCCAGTACTTC
>TRBV6-1|few|TRBJ2-6|-
CASSRKDSGANVLTF
TGTGCCAGCAGTAGAAAGGACTCTGGGGCCAACGTCCTGACTTTC
>TRBV12-3/TRBV12-4|-|TRBJ1-1|-
CASSGGGGQRLGAFF
TGTGCCAGCAGCGGGGGTGGCGGACAGCGTCTGGGAGCTTTCTTT
>TRBV20-1|-|TRBJ2-1|TRBD2
CSARLASGSSYNEQFF
TGCAGTGCTAGATTGGCTAGCGGGAGTTCCTACAATGAGCAGTTCTTC
>TRBV4-1|few|TRBJ1-1|-
CASSLHTAGEAFF
TGCGCCAGCAGCTTGCATACAGCGGGGGAAGCTTTCTTT
>TRBV28|few|TRBJ2-1|TRBD2
CASSLMGSGSSYNEQFF
TGTGCCAGCAGTTTGATGGGTAGCGGGAGCTCCTACAATGAGCAGTTCTTC
>TRBV10-3|-|TRBJ2-5|-
CAISDPRLSSQETQYF
TGTGCCATCAGTGACCCTCGATTGTCGAGCCAAGAGACCCAGTACTTC
>TRBV27|-|TRBJ1-6|-
CASSLGDDRNSPLHF
TGTGCCAGCAGTTTGGGCGACGACCGGAATTCACCCCTCCACTTT
>TRBV5-1|many|TRBJ2-1|-
CASSFHNEQFF
TGTGCCAGCAGTTTCCACAATGAGCAGTTCTTC
>TRBV28|few|TRBJ2-1|TRBD2
CGAGLAGKEQFF
TGCGGAGCGGGACTAGCGGGAAAAGAGCAGTTCTTC
>TRBV4-1|few|TRBJ2-2|-
CASSPGSPGELFF
TGCGCCAGCAGCCCAGGATCACCCGGGGAGCTGTTTTTT
>TRBV4-3|-|TRBJ2-7|TRBD2
CASSQDQTSGTHYEQYF
TGCGCCAGCAGCCAAGATCAGACTAGCGGAACGCACTACGAACAGTACTTC
>TRBV12-3/TRBV12-4|many|TRBJ2-1|-
CASSLSAGYNEQFF
TGTGCCAGCAGTTTATCGGCGGGGTACAATGAGCAGTTCTTC
>TRBV9|few|TRBJ2-2|TRBD2
CASTMTSGGVVAGELFF
TGTGCCAGCACGATGACTAGCGGGGGGGTCGTGGCCGGGGAGCTGTTTTTT
>TRBV4-1|-|TRBJ1-6|TRBD1
CASSQGWDSQSPLHF
TGCGCCAGCAGCCAAGGCTGGGACAGCCAATCACCCCTCCACTTT
>TRBV6-5|few|TRBJ2-4|-
CASSYSPYGSDAKNIQYF
TGTGCCAGCAGTTACTCGCCGTACGGCAGTGATGCCAAAAACATTCAGTACTTC
>TRBV28|-|TRBJ2-3|-
CASTQWREDTQYF
TGTGCCAGCACCCAGTGGAGGGAGGATACGCAGTATTTT
>TRBV9|-|TRBJ2-7|TRBD1
CASSGGTVSAYEQYF
TGTGCCAGCAGCGGAGGGACAGTATCTGCCTACGAGCAGTACTTC